The rows below give T cell receptor beta chains drawn from one sample of a study of T cell repertoires in cytomegalovirus infection. TCRdb re-derived calls from the reads in MiXCR, one entry per CDR3 protein. Among fewer than 550,000 distinct CDR3 sequences listed, about 30% were seen once. The source material was PBMCs. Receptor source: a human donor in good health (CMV status not recorded). Some clones in this sample may be carry-over from other donors' samples. The CDR3 runs from the conserved cysteine through the conserved F or W. Fields, in order: D gene, V gene, clone size, J gene, CDR3 protein, CDR3 DNA. A D gene is named only where the DNA matches it firmly. The size of a clone is reported for some rows only, either as once, few or many, or as a class for expanded clones.

>.|TRBV28|.|TRBJ2-7
CASSFLGQSLSRGEQYF
TGTGCCAGCAGTTTCCTCGGTCAATCCCTGAGCCGAGGCGAGCAGTACTTC
>.|TRBV7-6|few|TRBJ2-7
CASSPSGGSSYEQYF
TGTGCCAGCAGCCCATCCGGCGGCAGCTCCTACGAGCAGTACTTC
>.|TRBV7-2|.|TRBJ1-3
CASSSGRFYSGNTIYF
TGTGCCAGCAGCTCGGGACGCTTTTATTCTGGAAACACCATATATTTT
>TRBD1|TRBV20-1|once|TRBJ1-1
CSDYQGGTEAFF
TGCAGTGACTACCAGGGGGGTACTGAAGCTTTCTTT
>.|TRBV12-3/TRBV12-4|.|TRBJ2-3
CASSSRIGGPDTQYF
TGTGCCAGCAGTTCCCGTATAGGGGGTCCAGATACGCAGTATTTT
>TRBD1|TRBV12-5|.|TRBJ1-4
CASGLPRPDRLGEKLFF
TGTGCTAGTGGTTTACCCCGCCCGGACAGGCTGGGAGAAAAACTGTTTTTT
>TRBD1|TRBV6-2/TRBV6-3|few|TRBJ1-5
CASDRGGQPQHF
TGTGCCAGTGACAGGGGAGGTCAGCCCCAGCATTTT
>TRBD1|TRBV20-1|.|TRBJ2-1
CSARDRTGTGWNNEQFF
TGCAGTGCTAGAGACCGGACAGGCACCGGGTGGAACAATGAGCAGTTCTTC
>TRBD2|TRBV12-3/TRBV12-4|many|TRBJ2-1
CASRRGGYEQFF
TGTGCCAGCCGCCGGGGGGGTTATGAGCAGTTCTTC
>TRBD1|TRBV28|few|TRBJ1-2
CASSPGQGPYNYGYTF
TGTGCCAGCAGTCCGGGACAGGGCCCGTATAATTATGGCTACACCTTC
>TRBD2|TRBV7-2|many|TRBJ2-2
CASSHPGTSGRALRTGELFF
TGTGCCAGCAGCCACCCCGGGACTAGCGGGAGGGCATTGCGCACCGGGGAGCTGTTTTTT
>.|TRBV11-2|few|TRBJ2-1
CASSLVLGLLNEQFF
TGTGCCAGCAGCTTAGTACTAGGACTTCTCAATGAGCAGTTCTTC
>.|TRBV7-2|many|TRBJ2-5
CASSVNDQETQYF
TGTGCCAGCAGCGTAAACGATCAAGAGACCCAGTACTTC
>TRBD1|TRBV5-5|.|TRBJ2-3
CASRRAGTGADTQYF
TGTGCCAGCAGACGTGCCGGGACAGGGGCGGATACGCAGTATTTT
>.|TRBV4-1|.|TRBJ2-3
CASSQDGGYTQYF
TGCGCCAGCAGCCAAGATGGAGGATATACGCAGTATTTT
>.|TRBV19|.|TRBJ1-1
CASSLPPETEAFF
TGTGCCAGTAGTTTACCTCCGGAGACTGAAGCTTTCTTT
>TRBD2|TRBV20-1|.|TRBJ2-5
CSVGTSQETQYF
TGCAGTGTCGGGACTAGCCAAGAGACCCAGTACTTC
>.|TRBV30|.|TRBJ1-1
CAWSVRRDTEAFF
TGTGCCTGGAGTGTTCGTAGAGACACTGAAGCTTTCTTT
>TRBD2|TRBV7-2|.|TRBJ2-2
CASRKAGLAKAGELFF
TGTGCCAGCAGAAAAGCGGGACTCGCGAAGGCCGGGGAGCTGTTTTTT
>.|TRBV29-1|.|TRBJ1-1
CSVERRQGNTEAFF
TGCAGCGTTGAACGGAGGCAGGGGAACACTGAAGCTTTCTTT
>TRBD1|TRBV19|few|TRBJ2-2
CASSPRQGNYAGELFF
TGTGCCAGTAGTCCCCGACAGGGGAATTACGCCGGGGAGCTGTTTTTT
>.|TRBV6-5|.|TRBJ2-1
CASGITRNEQFF
TGTGCCAGCGGAATAACGCGGAATGAGCAGTTCTTC